The 28 T cell receptor beta chains reported below all come from one sample, sequenced in a study of T cell responses to AZD1222 COVID-19 vaccine. The data were produced by immunoSEQ multiplex PCR, yet TCRdb's version contains in-frame clones alone and is incomplete. The data show about 90,000 clones, with roughly 86% seen just once and 5.8% held by the top ten. Specimen: peripheral blood, collected on day 0 of AZD1222 vaccination. These receptors originate from an adult in good health.

The chain recombines TRBV6-5 with TRBJ2-7; 9 bases map to TRBD1. The germline V gene has CDR1 MNHEY and CDR2 SVGAGI. V dropped 6 bases and J dropped 2; count of bases not matched to a gene: 8. The CDR3 extends over 15 amino acids. The CDR3 reads CASSTGGSPTYEQYF. For the CDR3, the DNA is TGTGCCAGCAGCACAGGGGGCTCGCCGACCTACGAGCAGTACTTC.

This clone came up once. DNA of the CDR3: TGTGCCAGCAGCCAAATTTTGGCCAGCACCTACGAGCAGTACTTC. This gives the protein CASSQILASTYEQYF. The chain uses TRBV3-1 (or the pseudogene TRBV3-2) and TRBJ2-7; the D is unclear. The CDR3 totals 15 residues. Between the trimmed V and J ends, which lost 2 bases and 2 bases, there was a span of 13 bases. The germline V gene encodes CDR1 LGHDT and CDR2 YNNKEL (reference sequence).

This chain joins TRBV27 and TRBJ2-1; D may match TRBD1 or TRBD2 (5 bases each). The CDR3 is made up of 13 amino acids. V lost 11 bases, J lost 7 bases, and 18 bases lay in between. The V gene's germline CDR1 is MNHEY and CDR2 SMNVEV (reference sequence). The CDR3 DNA reads TGTGCCTCAGCGAGGGGAGCTGGAAATGAGCAGTTCTTC. The encoded protein is CASARGAGNEQFF.

This clone was observed once. The chain has TRBV27 and TRBJ2-7; TRBD2 might be the D (6 bases). Germline V gives CDR1 MNHEY, CDR2 SMNVEV (reference sequence). The length of the CDR3 is 15 residues. Trimming took off 0 bases at V and 3 bases at J, with 12 bases between the two ends. The CDR3 DNA reads TGTGCCAGCAGTTTATCTAGCGGTTGGGTCTACGAGCAGTACTTC. Its translation: CASSLSSGWVYEQYF.

This chain joins TRBV10-3 and TRBJ2-1, with 11 bases that match TRBD2. The V segment lost 6 bases and the J segment 0 bases; nucleotides outside the gene matches: 4. The germline CDR1 and CDR2 sequences are ENHRY and SYGVKD. The CDR3 sequence is 16 residues long. In DNA form, the CDR3 reads TGTGCCATCAGAATTACTAGCGGGAGCTCCTACAATGAGCAGTTCTTC. It translates to CAIRITSGSSYNEQFF.

This clone was seen more than once but under ten times. The chain recombines TRBV28 with TRBJ2-7; TRBD1 matches 7 bases. The CDR3 has 13 residues. Germline trimming cut 9 bases from V and 2 bases from J; bases unmatched to any gene: 7. Germline assignment: CDR1 MDHEN and CDR2 SYDVKM. This CDR3 is CASRQGRAYEQYF. The CDR3 coding sequence is TGTGCCAGTCGACAGGGCCGCGCCTACGAGCAGTACTTC.

This rearrangement joins TRBV27 to TRBJ2-7, with D unresolved. The V end lost 4 bases, the J end lost 3 bases, and 13 bases lay between the germline ends. CDR3 size: 14 residues. CDR1 and CDR2 from the germline V gene are MNHEY and SMNVEV (reference sequence). DNA of the CDR3: TGTGCCAGCAGTTGGGTAGCTAGTGGCTACGAGCAGTACTTC. Translating gives CASSWVASGYEQYF.

V is TRBV28 and J is TRBJ2-1; the D gene is possibly TRBD2 (5 bases). The V gene's germline CDR1 is MDHEN and CDR2 SYDVKM. CDR3 length: 14 residues. Trimming removed 4 bases at V and 9 bases at J, with 16 bases between. CDR3: CASSSSGAFAEQFF. In DNA, the CDR3 is TGTGCCAGCAGTTCCAGCGGCGCCTTCGCTGAGCAGTTCTTC.

This clone was seen more than once but under ten times. This chain joins TRBV27 and TRBJ2-1, with TRBD1 identical over 11 bases. The CDR3 covers 16 residues. With 5 bases clipped from V and 8 bases from J, the junction kept 11 bases outside the gene matches. Looked up from germline, CDR1 is MNHEY and CDR2 is SMNVEV (reference sequence). The CDR3 region is CASSPPGTGGRDEQFF. CDR3 sequence (DNA): TGTGCCAGCAGTCCTCCCGGGACAGGGGGGCGTGATGAGCAGTTCTTC.

J is TRBJ2-5 and V is TRBV25-1; D may be TRBD1 or TRBD2 (6 bases each). The CDR3 runs to 15 residues. The germline CDR1 and CDR2 sequences are MGHDK and SYGVNS. The V and J ends lost 7 bases and 1 base respectively, with 16 bases between them. The chain's CDR3 is CASIPPGGPQETQYF. As DNA, the CDR3 is TGTGCCAGCATCCCCCCTGGGGGGCCCCAAGAGACCCAGTACTTC.

The chain joins TRBV2 to TRBJ2-5; 11 bases are a match to TRBD1. The germline V gene encodes CDR1 SNHLY and CDR2 FYNNEI. The CDR3 sequence is 16 residues long. J was trimmed by 6 bases and V by 2 bases; bases with no gene match: 8. The CDR3 DNA is TGTGCCAGCAGTGAACCGGGGACAGGGGGGTTTCAGACCCAGTACTTC. The encoded protein is CASSEPGTGGFQTQYF. The complete variable domain, with remaining parts taken from reference TRBV2 and TRBJ2-5, reads EPEVTQTPSHQVTQMGQEVILRCVPISNHLYFYWYRQILGQKVEFLVSFYNNEISEKSEIFDDQFSVERPDGSNFTLKIRSTKLEDSAMYFCASSEPGTGGFQTQYFGPGTRLLVL.

The CDR3 loop is CASSSWGDISYEQYF. CDR3 bases: TGTGCCAGCAGCTCTTGGGGGGACATCTCCTACGAGCAGTACTTC. This chain joins TRBV5-6 and TRBJ2-7; D possibly matches TRBD1 or TRBD2 (6 bases each). Germline V gene data show CDR1 as SGHDT and CDR2 as YYEEEE. The V end lost 3 bases, the J end lost 0 bases, and 13 bases lay between the germline ends. CDR3 length: 15 amino acids.

The rearrangement uses TRBV24-1 and TRBJ1-2; the match to TRBD1 covers 12 bases. CDR1 KGHDR and CDR2 SFDVKD come from the germline V gene. Trimming at V came to 4 bases and at J to 2 bases, leaving 7 bases not matched to a gene. This CDR3 comprises 17 residues. CDR3 sequence: CATSDPGTGGENYGYTF. The CDR3 region has the DNA TGTGCCACCAGTGACCCCGGGACAGGGGGCGAAAACTATGGCTACACCTTC.

The chain couples TRBV12-3 or TRBV12-4 to TRBJ1-5; possible D gene TRBD1, 5 bases. Trimming pared 5 bases from V and 4 bases from J, leaving 6 bases between. This CDR3 has 12 residues. CDR3 sequence (DNA): TGTGCCAGCAGTCACAGGAATCAGCCCCAGCATTTT. Translated: CASSHRNQPQHF.

This clone turned up a few times. The chain uses TRBV6-5 and TRBJ2-7, with TRBD2 matching 7 bases. Germline CDR1 and CDR2: MNHEY and SVGAGI. This CDR3 is 15 amino acids long. V was clipped by 7 bases and J by 1 base; unmatched bases: 10. The CDR3 bases are TGTGCCAGCAAAGTCGGGGGGACTAATTCCTACGAGCAGTACTTC. Translation gives CASKVGGTNSYEQYF.

Written as DNA, the CDR3 is TGTGCCAGCAGTTTAGCCACCCTCCAAGAGACCCAGTACTTC. Translation: CASSLATLQETQYF. The chain combines TRBV28 with TRBJ2-5; D is uncertain. Trimming removed 2 bases from V and 1 base from J, with 8 bases in between. Germline loops: CDR1 MDHEN, CDR2 SYDVKM. This CDR3 is built from 14 residues.

V is TRBV5-1 and J is TRBJ2-5, with D possibly TRBD2 on 6 matching bases. The germline CDR1 and CDR2 sequences are SGHRS and YFSETQ. Trimming removed 2 bases from V and 3 bases from J, with 14 bases in between. The CDR3 sequence is 15 residues long. The CDR3 DNA reads as TGCGCCAGCAGCTTAGAGGGTAGCGGAAAAGAGACCCAGTACTTC. It translates to CASSLEGSGKETQYF.

This chain uses TRBV25-1 with TRBJ2-1, with a tentative D call TRBD2 (5 bases). The V gene lost 0 bases and the J gene lost 6 bases, with 15 bases spanning the gap. This CDR3 spans 16 amino acids. Germline V gene sequence: CDR1 MGHDK, CDR2 SYGVNS. DNA for the CDR3: TGTGCCAGCAGTGAATACGGGGAGCCGGGGAGCAATGAGCAGTTCTTC. Residues: CASSEYGEPGSNEQFF.

The chain joins TRBV12-3 or TRBV12-4 to TRBJ1-1; maybe TRBD1 (6 bases). The CDR3 length is 13 residues. Between the trimmed V and J ends, which lost 6 bases and 4 bases, there was a span of 12 bases. The CDR3 DNA reads as TGTGCCAGCAGACCAGGGGAATCCACTGAAGCTTTCTTT. Encoded protein: CASRPGESTEAFF.

This sequence joins TRBV11-2 and TRBJ1-6; D gene uncertain. The CDR3 is 14 residues long. Trimming pared 3 bases from V and 12 bases from J, leaving 15 bases between. CDR1 SGHAT and CDR2 FQNNGV come from the germline V gene. DNA of the CDR3: TGTGCCAGCAGCTTGCAAGGGATGGGAGGACCCCTCCACTTT. Translating gives CASSLQGMGGPLHF.

The chain couples TRBV6-1 to TRBJ1-1, with D hard to call. Germline assignment: CDR1 MNHNS and CDR2 SASEGT. Trimming pared 2 bases from V and 0 bases from J, leaving 10 bases between. The CDR3 is 15 residues long. The CDR3 nucleotides read TGTGCCAGCAGTGAACACGGGGTGATGAACACTGAAGCTTTCTTT. Translation gives CASSEHGVMNTEAFF.

The chain couples TRBV6-5 to TRBJ2-7, with 7 positions matching TRBD1. The CDR3 loop spans 16 amino acids. From germline, CDR1 is MNHEY and CDR2 SVGAGI. After removal of 2 bases from V and 0 bases from J, the junction contained 7 bases not matched to a gene. The CDR3 reads CASSYNRQGNSYEQYF. The CDR3 DNA follows: TGTGCCAGCAGTTACAATCGACAGGGCAACTCCTACGAGCAGTACTTC.

The genes are TRBV9 and TRBJ2-6; 9 nucleotides match TRBD1. V lost 4 bases and J lost 0; bases outside the gene matches: 20. Germline loops: CDR1 SGDLS, CDR2 YYNGEE. CDR3 size: 22 residues. CDR3: CASSPRQAWADRGGSGANVLTF. CDR3 in DNA: TGTGCCAGCAGCCCCAGGCAGGCTTGGGCGGACAGGGGAGGCTCTGGGGCCAACGTCCTGACTTTC.

The rearrangement uses TRBV27 and TRBJ1-6; D is undetermined. The CDR3 runs 13 residues. The V gene's germline CDR1 is MNHEY and CDR2 SMNVEV (reference sequence). The V and J ends lost 7 bases and 6 bases respectively, with 10 bases between them. The CDR3, as DNA: TGTGCCAGCAAACAGCCCGTTAATTCACCCCTCCACTTT. Amino acids: CASKQPVNSPLHF.

CDR3: CATSRGGTGELFF. For the CDR3, the DNA is TGTGCCACCAGCAGGGGGGGGACCGGGGAGCTGTTTTTT. The chain uses TRBV15 and TRBJ2-2, with 7 bases aligning to TRBD2. Looked up from germline, CDR1 is LNHNV and CDR2 is YYDKDF (reference sequence). The junction had 0 bases not matched to a gene; V was cut back by 3 bases and J by 5 bases. The CDR3 covers 13 residues.

The chain carries TRBV2 and TRBJ1-4, with 8 bases fitting TRBD1. Germline CDR1 reads SNHLY; CDR2 reads FYNNEI. J was trimmed by 7 bases and V by 6 bases; bases with no gene match: 10. The length of the CDR3 is 15 residues. The CDR3 DNA sequence: TGTGCCAGCAGGGGGGGACAGGCCAACTCTGAAAAACTGTTTTTT. Protein: CASRGGQANSEKLFF.

This chain connects TRBV7-2 to TRBJ1-5, with D maybe TRBD1 (6 bases). Germline values: CDR1 SGHTA, CDR2 FQGNSA. V was shortened by 2 bases and J by 0 bases, with 8 bases between the two germline ends. The CDR3 is 15 amino acids. CDR3 DNA: TGTGCCAGCAGCTTACAGGGGACTAGCAATCAGCCCCAGCATTTT. Its protein is CASSLQGTSNQPQHF.

The rearrangement joins TRBV5-1 to TRBJ2-7; TRBD1 matches at 8 bases. The V segment lost 2 bases and the J segment 7 bases; nucleotides outside the gene matches: 11. Looked up from germline, CDR1 is SGHRS and CDR2 is YFSETQ. The CDR3 runs 15 residues. The CDR3: CASSFGQGAPREQYF. In DNA, the CDR3 is TGCGCCAGCAGCTTTGGGCAGGGGGCGCCCCGTGAGCAGTACTTC.